Shown below are 7 T cell receptor beta chains from a single sample sequenced in a study of blood T cell repertoires in COVID-19. This table comes from immunoSEQ multiplex PCR, and its TCRdb copy is limited to in-frame clones, with some not included. The table has fewer than 250,000 clones, 65% to 85% seen once. Sequenced material: peripheral blood. These receptor sequences come from a woman in her forties or fifties with acute or convalescent COVID-19.

The J gene is TRBJ1-1, the V gene TRBV28; D may be TRBD1 (5 bases). V lost 6 bases to trimming and J lost 4 bases, with 9 bases between them. The CDR3 extends over 12 amino acids. CDR1 and CDR2 from the germline V gene are MDHEN and SYDVKM. This CDR3 reads CASSRGGTEAFF. CDR3 nucleotide sequence: TGTGCCAGCAGCCGGGGGGGCACTGAAGCTTTCTTT.

The chain recombines TRBV6-5 with TRBJ1-2, with 8 bases identical to TRBD1. The CDR3 totals 16 residues. Germline V CDR1 and CDR2: MNHEY, SVGAGI. The junction had 9 bases not matched to a gene; V was cut back by 2 bases and J by 4 bases. The chain's CDR3 is CASSYLGTGLSYGYTF. The CDR3 DNA follows: TGTGCCAGCAGTTACCTTGGGACAGGACTTTCCTATGGCTACACCTTC.

V is TRBV2 and J is TRBJ2-7; D perhaps matches TRBD1 (6 bases). V was shortened by 4 bases and J by 3 bases, with 10 bases between the two germline ends. This CDR3 spans 13 amino acids. Looked up from germline, CDR1 is SNHLY and CDR2 is FYNNEI. The CDR3: CASSAGQIYEQYF. The CDR3 DNA reads TGTGCCAGCAGTGCTGGACAGATCTACGAGCAGTACTTC.

The J gene is TRBJ2-5, the V gene TRBV18; no clear D gene. This CDR3 is 12 amino acids long. The V and J ends lost 8 bases and 2 bases respectively, with 9 bases between them. CDR1 and CDR2 (germline): KGHSH, LQKENI. CDR3 coding DNA: TGTGCCAGCCGACAAACTCAAGAGACCCAGTACTTC. It is translated as CASRQTQETQYF.

The rearrangement uses TRBV24-1 and TRBJ1-2; no definite D call. Trimming shortened V by 2 bases and J by 0 bases, and 3 bases separated the two germline ends. Germline CDR1 and CDR2: KGHDR and SFDVKD. The CDR3 loop spans 13 amino acids. CDR3 coding DNA: TGTGCCACCAGTGATTCTGCTAACTATGGCTACACCTTC. As protein: CATSDSANYGYTF.

This sequence joins TRBV20-1 and TRBJ2-7; 10 bases match TRBD2. This CDR3 is 15 amino acids long. V dropped 3 bases and J dropped 7; count of bases not matched to a gene: 12. Germline CDR1 reads DFQATT; CDR2 reads SNEGSKA (reference sequence). Here the CDR3 DNA reads TGCAGTGCTAGTCCCTGGGCTAGCGGGAGCCCGGAGCAGTACTTC. Protein sequence: CSASPWASGSPEQYF.

V gene TRBV27 combines with J gene TRBJ1-2; possible D gene TRBD1, 6 bases. Germline V CDR1 and CDR2: MNHEY, SMNVEV (reference sequence). The V end was cut by 6 bases, the J end by 8 bases, with 16 bases between. The CDR3 sequence is 13 residues long. The CDR3 loop is CASSTTQGLGYTF. CDR3 nucleotides: TGTGCCAGCAGCACTACACAGGGATTGGGCTACACCTTC.